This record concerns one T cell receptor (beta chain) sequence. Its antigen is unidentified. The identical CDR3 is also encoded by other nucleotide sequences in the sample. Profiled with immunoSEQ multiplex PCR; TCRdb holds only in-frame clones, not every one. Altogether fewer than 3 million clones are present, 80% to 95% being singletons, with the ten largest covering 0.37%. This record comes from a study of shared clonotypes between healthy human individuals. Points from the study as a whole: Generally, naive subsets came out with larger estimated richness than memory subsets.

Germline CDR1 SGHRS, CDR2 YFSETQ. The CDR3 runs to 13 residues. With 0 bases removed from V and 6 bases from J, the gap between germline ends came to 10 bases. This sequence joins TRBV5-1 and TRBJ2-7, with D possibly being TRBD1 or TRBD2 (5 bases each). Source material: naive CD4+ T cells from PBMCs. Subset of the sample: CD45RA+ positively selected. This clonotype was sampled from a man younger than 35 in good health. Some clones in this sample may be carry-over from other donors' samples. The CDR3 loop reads CASSLAGRSEQYF. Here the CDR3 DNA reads TGCGCCAGCAGCTTGGCAGGGAGAAGCGAGCAGTACTTC.